A selection of T cell receptor beta chains follows, all from one sample in a study of blood T cell repertoires in COVID-19. The table came from immunoSEQ multiplex PCR; TCRdb's copy has only in-frame clones and leaves some out. The sample has about 120,000 clones, around nine tenths seen once. Sample: peripheral blood. Source of these receptors: a woman in her forties or fifties with acute or convalescent COVID-19. Each CDR3 is given with its conserved first and last residue. D genes are given only for firm matches. Rows may omit the clone size; those that give it use once, few, many or a size class.

>NA|TRBJ2-3|TRBV7-3|TRBD2
TGTGCCAGCAGCTTAAGGCGGGGGGCCATGGATACGCAGTATTTT
CASSLRRGAMDTQYF
>NA|TRBJ2-3|TRBV20-1|NA
TGCAGTGTCGGAGATACGCAGTATTTT
CSVGDTQYF
>once|TRBJ1-1|TRBV14|NA
TGTGCCAGCAGCCAAGATCCGGCCCCGGGAGCTTTCTTT
CASSQDPAPGAFF
>NA|TRBJ1-1|TRBV5-5|TRBD1
TGTGCCAGCAGGAAGGGGGCCCTGAACACTGAAGCTTTCTTT
CASRKGALNTEAFF
>NA|TRBJ2-3|TRBV5-6|TRBD2
TGTGCCAGCAGCTTGTATAGCGGGGGGGCGAAAGATACGCAGTATTTT
CASSLYSGGAKDTQYF
>NA|TRBJ2-3|TRBV6-5|NA
TGTGCCAGCAATCGACTACTTTTGGATACGCAGTATTTT
CASNRLLLDTQYF
>NA|TRBJ2-1|TRBV18|TRBD1
TGTGCCAGCTCACCAGGACAGGGGGGCTACAATGAGCAGTTCTTC
CASSPGQGGYNEQFF
>many|TRBJ2-2|TRBV19|NA
TGTGCCAGTAGTGCCCGGACAGTTGGGGCCGGGGAGCTGTTTTTT
CASSARTVGAGELFF
>NA|TRBJ2-7|TRBV2|NA
TGTGCCAGCAGTGCAACAGGGACCCCCTCCTACGAGCAGTACTTC
CASSATGTPSYEQYF
>NA|TRBJ1-1|TRBV30|NA
TGTGCCTGGAGTGTAGGTCGGGGCACTGAAGCTTTCTTT
CAWSVGRGTEAFF
>NA|TRBJ1-2|TRBV7-6|TRBD1
TGTGCCAGCAGCTTAGGGGGACAGATCTATGGCTACACCTTC
CASSLGGQIYGYTF
>NA|TRBJ1-1|TRBV6-2/TRBV6-3|NA
TGTGCCAGCAGTTATGAACAGGGTTACATGAACACTGAAGCTTTCTTT
CASSYEQGYMNTEAFF
>NA|TRBJ2-6|TRBV14|TRBD1
TGTGCCAGCAGCCAGGGACAGTACTCTGGGGCCAACGTCCTGACTTTC
CASSQGQYSGANVLTF
>few|TRBJ2-3|TRBV7-9|TRBD2
TGTGCCAGCAGCATTAGCGGGAGTAGCGATACGCAGTATTTT
CASSISGSSDTQYF
>NA|TRBJ1-4|TRBV27|NA
TGTGCCAGCAGTTTCAGGGGTGAGGTTGAAAAACTGTTTTTT
CASSFRGEVEKLFF
>NA|TRBJ2-1|TRBV7-6|TRBD1
TGTGCCAGCAGCTTAACAGGGGGCAATGAGCAGTTCTTC
CASSLTGGNEQFF
>NA|TRBJ1-5|TRBV15|NA
TGTGCCACCAGCAGAGATAGCCATAGCAATCAGCCCCAGCATTTT
CATSRDSHSNQPQHF
>NA|TRBJ2-5|TRBV3-1/TRBV3-2|TRBD1
TGTGCCAGCAGCCTCGGGACAGGGGGAGAGACCCAGTACTTC
CASSLGTGGETQYF
>NA|TRBJ2-7|TRBV6-5|NA
TGTGCCAGCAGGTCGGGACAAATCTACGAGCAGTACTTC
CASRSGQIYEQYF
>NA|TRBJ2-3|TRBV10-3|TRBD1
TGTGCCATCAGTGGGGGGGACAGGGGCTATAAACCGGGCACAGATACGCAGTATTTT
CAISGGDRGYKPGTDTQYF
>once|TRBJ1-2|TRBV7-2|NA
TGTGCCAGCAGCCTGGGGGGGACAAATGGCTACACCTTC
CASSLGGTNGYTF
>NA|TRBJ1-1|TRBV11-3|TRBD1
TGTGCCAGCAGCTTCGGGACAGCAATGAACACTGAAGCTTTCTTT
CASSFGTAMNTEAFF
>NA|TRBJ2-3|TRBV6-2/TRBV6-3|TRBD2
TGTGCCAGCAGTTACTGGGACGCGGGGGAGGGGACAGATACGCAGTATTTT
CASSYWDAGEGTDTQYF
>NA|TRBJ2-1|TRBV6-5|NA
TGTGCCAGCATGGATGGCAGAGGGGAGCAGTTCTTC
CASMDGRGEQFF
>NA|TRBJ2-5|TRBV11-2|NA
TGTGCCAGCAGCTCTCTAGCGTCCGGAGGGGAGACCCAGTACTTC
CASSSLASGGETQYF
>few|TRBJ2-2|TRBV12-3/TRBV12-4|NA
TGTGCCAGCACCTCAGATGGCGGTTCAGAGCTGTTTTTT
CASTSDGGSELFF
>NA|TRBJ2-4|TRBV18|NA
TGTGCCAGCTCGCCTCCTATGGAGGGTTCGGCCAAAAACATTCAGTACTTC
CASSPPMEGSAKNIQYF
>NA|TRBJ2-7|TRBV29-1|NA
TGCAGCGTTGATAAGGACTCCGGGCTGGGTGAGCAGTACTTC
CSVDKDSGLGEQYF
>NA|TRBJ1-4|TRBV6-4|TRBD1
TGTGCCAGCAGGGGACAGTTTAATGAAAAACTGTTTTTT
CASRGQFNEKLFF
>once|TRBJ1-1|TRBV6-5|TRBD1
TGTGCCAGCATCGGGGCAGGGGGGAACACTGAAGCTTTCTTT
CASIGAGGNTEAFF
>NA|TRBJ2-3|TRBV10-3|TRBD2
TGTGCCATCAGTGAGAGATCACTAGCGGGAGGTTCAGATACGCAGTATTTT
CAISERSLAGGSDTQYF
>NA|TRBJ2-1|TRBV27|TRBD2
TGTGCCAGCAGTTTAATCCGAGCTAGCGGGAAGTACAATGAGCAGTTCTTC
CASSLIRASGKYNEQFF
>NA|TRBJ1-6|TRBV9|NA
TGTGCCAGCGGGAAGACTAGCTCCTATAATTCACCCCTCCACTTT
CASGKTSSYNSPLHF
>NA|TRBJ1-1|TRBV12-3/TRBV12-4|NA
TGTGCCAGCAGTTTTCCAGGGAACACTGAAGCTTTCTTT
CASSFPGNTEAFF
>NA|TRBJ2-3|TRBV4-1|TRBD2
TGCGCCAGCAGCCTTCCCGGGAGGAGGGATACGCAGTATTTT
CASSLPGRRDTQYF
>NA|TRBJ1-1|TRBV29-1|NA
TGCAGCGCGCCTCAAGGATCAGCGGGGCACACTGAAGCTTTCTTT
CSAPQGSAGHTEAFF
>once|TRBJ2-6|TRBV9|NA
TGTGCCAGCAGCCCAGACTATGGGGCTGGGGCCAACGTCCTGACTTTC
CASSPDYGAGANVLTF
>once|TRBJ2-7|TRBV5-1|NA
TGCGCCAGCAGCTTGGTCGACGGAGCCTACGAGCAGTACTTC
CASSLVDGAYEQYF
>NA|TRBJ2-7|TRBV15|NA
TGTGCCACCAGCAGAGATCGGGGGGCCTCCTACGAGCAGTACTTC
CATSRDRGASYEQYF
>once|TRBJ2-1|TRBV7-9|NA
TGTGCCAGCAGCCCTACCGGACAGCGTAAGAGCGATGAGCAGTTCTTC
CASSPTGQRKSDEQFF